This T cell receptor beta chain originates from a study of CD8 T cells in Susac syndrome. Reverse transcription used roughly 0.45 to 1 ug RNA and random hexamers. TCRdb re-called the immunoSEQ multiplex PCR reads through MiXCR, storing one row per CDR3 protein. The profile shows roughly 130,000 distinct CDR3 sequences, roughly 95% of them singletons. High-throughput TCR beta sequencing covered peripheral CD8+ and CD4+ T cells. This CDR3 comprises 13 residues. Trimming left V 2 bases short and J 3 bases short, with 8 bases between. This TCR was recovered from a human donor in good health. Sample: CD4+ T cells from PBMCs. V gene TRBV12-3 or TRBV12-4 combines with J gene TRBJ2-7; D is undetermined. The chain's CDR3 is CASSLKNNYEQYF. CDR3 bases: TGTGCCAGCAGTTTAAAAAATAACTACGAGCAGTACTTC.